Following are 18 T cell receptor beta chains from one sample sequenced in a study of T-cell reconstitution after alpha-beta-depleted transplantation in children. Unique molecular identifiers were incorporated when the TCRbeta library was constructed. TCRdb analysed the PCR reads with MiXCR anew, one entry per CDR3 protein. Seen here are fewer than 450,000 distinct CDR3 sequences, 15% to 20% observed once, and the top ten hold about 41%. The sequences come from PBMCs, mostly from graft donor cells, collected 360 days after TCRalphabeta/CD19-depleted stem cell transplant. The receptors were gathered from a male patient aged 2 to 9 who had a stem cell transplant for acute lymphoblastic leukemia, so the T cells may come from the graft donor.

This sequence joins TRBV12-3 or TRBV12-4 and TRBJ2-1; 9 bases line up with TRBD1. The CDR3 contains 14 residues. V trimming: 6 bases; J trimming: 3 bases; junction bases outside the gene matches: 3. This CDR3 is CASSRQGDYNEQFF. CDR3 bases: TGTGCCAGCAGCCGACAGGGGGACTACAATGAGCAGTTCTTC.

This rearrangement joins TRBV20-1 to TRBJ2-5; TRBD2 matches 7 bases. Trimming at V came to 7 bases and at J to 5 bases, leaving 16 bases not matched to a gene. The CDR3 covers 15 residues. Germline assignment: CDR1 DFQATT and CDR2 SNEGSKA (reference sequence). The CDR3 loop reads CSVTDWLAVVETQYF. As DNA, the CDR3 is TGCAGTGTAACGGATTGGCTAGCGGTAGTCGAGACCCAGTACTTC.

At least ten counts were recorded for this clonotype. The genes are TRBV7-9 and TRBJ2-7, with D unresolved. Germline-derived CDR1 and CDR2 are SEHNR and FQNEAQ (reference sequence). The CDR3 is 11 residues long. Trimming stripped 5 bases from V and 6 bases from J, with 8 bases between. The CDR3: CASSQEFEQYF. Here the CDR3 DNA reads TGTGCCAGCAGCCAGGAATTCGAGCAGTACTTC.

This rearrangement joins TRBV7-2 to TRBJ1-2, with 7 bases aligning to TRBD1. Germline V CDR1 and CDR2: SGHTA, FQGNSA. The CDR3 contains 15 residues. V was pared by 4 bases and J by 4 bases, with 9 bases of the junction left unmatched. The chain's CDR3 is CASSSHSDRPYGYTF. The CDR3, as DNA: TGTGCCAGCAGCTCCCATTCGGACAGGCCCTATGGCTACACCTTC.

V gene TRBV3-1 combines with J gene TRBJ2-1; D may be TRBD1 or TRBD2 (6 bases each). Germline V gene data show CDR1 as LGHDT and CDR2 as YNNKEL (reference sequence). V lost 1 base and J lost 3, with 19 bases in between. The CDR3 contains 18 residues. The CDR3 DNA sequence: TGTGCCAGCAGCCAAGGGGTGCGGGACACCTTTCTCTACAATGAGCAGTTCTTC. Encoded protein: CASSQGVRDTFLYNEQFF.

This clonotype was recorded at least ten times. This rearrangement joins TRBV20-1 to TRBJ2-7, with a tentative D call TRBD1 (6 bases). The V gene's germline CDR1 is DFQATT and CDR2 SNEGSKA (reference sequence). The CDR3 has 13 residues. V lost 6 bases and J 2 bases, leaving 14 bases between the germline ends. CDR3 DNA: TGCAGTGCCGCCCTTGGGGGCGCCTACGAGCAGTACTTC. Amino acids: CSAALGGAYEQYF.

CDR3 nucleotides: TGCGCCAGCAGCCACGATAACATTTTACGGGACAGCGGGAACATTCAGTACTTC. It is translated as CASSHDNILRDSGNIQYF. The V gene is TRBV4-3, the J gene TRBJ2-4, with D possibly matching TRBD1 (7 bases). The CDR3 totals 18 residues. CDR1 is LGHNA and CDR2 is YSLEER in the germline V gene. V shed 3 bases and J shed 7 bases, with 25 bases lying between them.

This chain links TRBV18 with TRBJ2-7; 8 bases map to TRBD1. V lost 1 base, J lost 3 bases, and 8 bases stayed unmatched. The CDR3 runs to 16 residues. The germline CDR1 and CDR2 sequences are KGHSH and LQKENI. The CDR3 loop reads CASSPLPGQGIYEQYF. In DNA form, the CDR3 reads TGTGCCAGCTCACCACTCCCCGGACAGGGCATCTACGAGCAGTACTTC.

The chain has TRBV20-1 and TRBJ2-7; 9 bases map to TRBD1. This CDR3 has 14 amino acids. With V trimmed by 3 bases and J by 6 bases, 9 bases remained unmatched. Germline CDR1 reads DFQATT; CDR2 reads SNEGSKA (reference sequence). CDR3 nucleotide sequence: TGCAGTGCTAGGTCCCGGGACAGGGTTAGCGAGCAGTACTTC. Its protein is CSARSRDRVSEQYF.

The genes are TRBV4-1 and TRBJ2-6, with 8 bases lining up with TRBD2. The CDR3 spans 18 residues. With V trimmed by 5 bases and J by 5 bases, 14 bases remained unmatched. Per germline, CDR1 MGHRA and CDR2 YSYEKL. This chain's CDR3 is CASSGDVAGTTWANVLTF. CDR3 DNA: TGCGCCAGCAGCGGGGATGTAGCGGGGACTACTTGGGCCAACGTCCTGACTTTC.

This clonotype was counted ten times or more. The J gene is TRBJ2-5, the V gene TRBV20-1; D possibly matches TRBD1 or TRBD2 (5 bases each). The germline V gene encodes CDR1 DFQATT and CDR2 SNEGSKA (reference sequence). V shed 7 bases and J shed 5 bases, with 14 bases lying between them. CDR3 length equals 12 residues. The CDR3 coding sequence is TGCAGTGGGCGGGTAGGGGTGGAGACCCAGTACTTC. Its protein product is CSGRVGVETQYF.

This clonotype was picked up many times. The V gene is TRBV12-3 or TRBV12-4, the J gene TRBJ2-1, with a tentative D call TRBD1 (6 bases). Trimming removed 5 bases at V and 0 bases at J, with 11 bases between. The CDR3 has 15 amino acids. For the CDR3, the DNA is TGTGCCAGCAGTCAGGAGACAGGCTCCTACAATGAGCAGTTCTTC. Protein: CASSQETGSYNEQFF.

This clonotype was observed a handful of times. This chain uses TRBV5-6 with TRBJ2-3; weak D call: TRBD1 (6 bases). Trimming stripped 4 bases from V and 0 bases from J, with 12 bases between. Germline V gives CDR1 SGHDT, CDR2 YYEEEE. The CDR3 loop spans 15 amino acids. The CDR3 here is CASSTWTASTDTQYF. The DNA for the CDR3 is TGTGCCAGCAGCACCTGGACAGCTAGCACAGATACGCAGTATTTT.

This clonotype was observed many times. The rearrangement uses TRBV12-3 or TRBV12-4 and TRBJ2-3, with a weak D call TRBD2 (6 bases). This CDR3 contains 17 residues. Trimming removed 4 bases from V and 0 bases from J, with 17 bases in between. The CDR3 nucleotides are TGTGCCAGCAGTTCCCCTATAGCGGAGACTAGCACAGATACGCAGTATTTT. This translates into CASSSPIAETSTDTQYF.

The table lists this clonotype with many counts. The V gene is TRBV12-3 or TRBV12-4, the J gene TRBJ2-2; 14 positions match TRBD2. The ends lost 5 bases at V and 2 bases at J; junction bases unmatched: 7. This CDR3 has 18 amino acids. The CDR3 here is CASSPRLAGGLNTGELFF. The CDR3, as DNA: TGTGCCAGCAGTCCCCGACTAGCGGGAGGGCTTAACACCGGGGAGCTGTTTTTT.

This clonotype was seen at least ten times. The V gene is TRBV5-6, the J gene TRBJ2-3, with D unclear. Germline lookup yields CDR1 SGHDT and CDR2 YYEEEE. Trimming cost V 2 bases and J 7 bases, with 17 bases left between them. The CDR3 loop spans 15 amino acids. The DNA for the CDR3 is TGTGCCAGCAGCTTCACCCGACTTCGCTTGAATACGCAGTATTTT. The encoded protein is CASSFTRLRLNTQYF. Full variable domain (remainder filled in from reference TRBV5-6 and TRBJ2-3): DAGVTQSPTHLIKTRGQQVTLRCSPKSGHDTVSWYQQALGQGPQFIFQYYEEEERQRGNFPDRFSGHQFPNYSSELNVNALLLGDSALYLCASSFTRLRLNTQYFGPGTRLTVL.

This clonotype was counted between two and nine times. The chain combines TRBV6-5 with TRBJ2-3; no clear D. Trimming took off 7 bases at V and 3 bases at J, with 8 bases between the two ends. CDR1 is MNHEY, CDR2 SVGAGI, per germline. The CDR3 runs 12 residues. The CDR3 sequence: CASNDGTDTQYF. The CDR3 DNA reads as TGTGCCAGCAATGACGGAACAGATACGCAGTATTTT.

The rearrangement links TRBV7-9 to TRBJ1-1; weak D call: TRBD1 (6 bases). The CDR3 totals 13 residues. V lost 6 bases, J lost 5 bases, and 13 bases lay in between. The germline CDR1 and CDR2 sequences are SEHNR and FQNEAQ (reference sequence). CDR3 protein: CASSPGDWTEAFF. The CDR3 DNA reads TGTGCCAGCAGTCCAGGGGATTGGACTGAAGCTTTCTTT.